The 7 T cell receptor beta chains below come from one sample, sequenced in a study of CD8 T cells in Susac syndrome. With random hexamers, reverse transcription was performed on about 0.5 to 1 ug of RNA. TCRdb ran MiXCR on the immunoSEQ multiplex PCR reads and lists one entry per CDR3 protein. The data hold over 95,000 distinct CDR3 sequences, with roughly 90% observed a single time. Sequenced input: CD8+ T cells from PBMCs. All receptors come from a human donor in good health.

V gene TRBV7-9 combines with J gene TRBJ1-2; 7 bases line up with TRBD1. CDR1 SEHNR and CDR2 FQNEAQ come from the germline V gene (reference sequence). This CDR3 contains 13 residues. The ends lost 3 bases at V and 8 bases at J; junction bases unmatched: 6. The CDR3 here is CASSFDRVGGYTF. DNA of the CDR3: TGTGCCAGCAGCTTCGACAGGGTAGGAGGCTACACCTTC.

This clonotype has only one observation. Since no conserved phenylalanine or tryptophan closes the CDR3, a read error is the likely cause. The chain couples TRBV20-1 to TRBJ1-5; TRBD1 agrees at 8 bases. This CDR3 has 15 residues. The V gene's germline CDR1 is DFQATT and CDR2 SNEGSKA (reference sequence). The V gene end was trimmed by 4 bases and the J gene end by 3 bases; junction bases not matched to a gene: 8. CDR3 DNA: TGCAGTGCTATGTATCAGGGGGCGTTCAATCAGCCCCAGCATCTT. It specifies CSAMYQGAFNQPQHL.

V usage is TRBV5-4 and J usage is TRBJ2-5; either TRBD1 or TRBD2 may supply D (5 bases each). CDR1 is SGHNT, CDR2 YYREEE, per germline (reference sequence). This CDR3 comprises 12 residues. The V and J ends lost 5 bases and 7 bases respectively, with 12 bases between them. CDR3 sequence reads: CASSWGGGTQYF. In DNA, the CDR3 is TGTGCCAGCAGTTGGGGTGGGGGGACCCAGTACTTC. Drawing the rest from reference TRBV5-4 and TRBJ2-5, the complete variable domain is ETGVTQSPTHLIKTRGQQVTLRCSSQSGHNTVSWYQQALGQGPQFIFQYYREEENGRGNFPPRFSGLQFPNYSSELNVNALELDDSALYLCASSWGGGTQYFGPGTRLLVL.

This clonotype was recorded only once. For the CDR3, the DNA is TGTGCCAGCAGACGGACAGGGATGCGCAATCAGCCCCAGCATTTT. It specifies CASRRTGMRNQPQHF. The V call is TRBV6-5, the J call TRBJ1-5; 8 bases are shared with TRBD1. The junction had 6 bases not matched to a gene; V was cut back by 6 bases and J by 2 bases. Germline V CDR1 and CDR2: MNHEY, SVGAGI. This CDR3 has 15 amino acids.

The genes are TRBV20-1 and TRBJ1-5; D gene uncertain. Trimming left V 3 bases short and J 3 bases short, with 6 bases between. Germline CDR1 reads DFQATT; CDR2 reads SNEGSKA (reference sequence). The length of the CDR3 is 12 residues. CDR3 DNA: TGCAGTGCTAGGGAGGCCAATCAGCCCCAGCATTTT. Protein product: CSAREANQPQHF.

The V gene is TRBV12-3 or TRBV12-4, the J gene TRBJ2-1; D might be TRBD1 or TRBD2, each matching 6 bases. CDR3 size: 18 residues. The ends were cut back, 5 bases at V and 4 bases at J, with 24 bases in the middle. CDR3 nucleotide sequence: TGTGCCAGCAGTAGACCCAGGAAGTGGGGGGCAGGGTACAATGAGCAGTTCTTC. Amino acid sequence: CASSRPRKWGAGYNEQFF.

The CDR3 coding sequence is TGTGCCACAGCTGGCGGGATCAATCAGCCCCAGCATTTT. It is translated as CATAGGINQPQHF. V is TRBV7-2 and J is TRBJ1-5; D gene unclear. Germline V gives CDR1 SGHTA, CDR2 FQGNSA. The germline V and J ends were trimmed by 10 bases and 3 bases, with 13 bases remaining between them. The CDR3 contains 13 residues.